This T cell receptor beta chain was recorded in a study of memory CD8 T cells in hepatitis C reinfection. Whole-study context: A positive HCV RNA test after two negatives ≥60 days apart defined reinfection. Late or post reinfection samples were taken 12 to 24 weeks after detection.

Indicated time point: late/post reinfection, 12 to 24 weeks after detection. Sorted cells were sequenced directly ex vivo without any in vitro expansion. The Montreal HEPCO cohort supplied donors who inject drugs. A couple of donors provided sorted CD3+ CD8+ CD45RO- naive CD8 T cells at all three reinfection time points. The assay was immunoSEQ multiplex PCR, and TCRdb's table has in-frame clones only and misses some. The sample consists of 4,000 to 6,000 clones, roughly 89% of them appearing once. The CDR3 runs to 15 residues. V was trimmed by 4 bases and J by 2 bases, leaving 13 bases between them. CDR1 is MGHRA, CDR2 YSYEKL, per germline.

Input material: naive CD8+ T cells sorted from blood. The V gene is TRBV4-1, the J gene TRBJ2-3; D possibly corresponds to TRBD1 (6 bases). The source of this sequence is a man over 45 with hepatitis C virus infection. CDR3 sequence reads: CASSPWTAPTDTQYF. The DNA for the CDR3 is TGCGCCAGCAGCCCGTGGACAGCTCCCACAGATACGCAGTATTTT.